The clone carrying this TCR beta chain appeared many times. Its antigen is not identified. These data are taken from a study of T cells in Graves' hyperthyroidism and ophthalmopathy. The CDR3 regions of TCR beta were amplified from RNA transcripts. With the HTBI primer set, the TCR CDR3 went through a first round of RT-PCR. From the multiplex PCR reads, TCRdb called clonotypes with MiXCR, one entry per CDR3 protein. The data contain approximately 520,000 distinct CDR3 sequences, more than 20% of them singletons. It was considered stable Graves' hyperthyroidism when ophthalmopathy did not progress within 18 months. Investigators excluded patients with uncontrolled infection, other autoimmune disease, pregnancy or lactation. General study points: Ophthalmopathy, which appeared later, was predicted by the model a median roughly 6.5 months before onset. Patients with ophthalmopathy were separated from those with stable hyperthyroidism by a 13 V-J model.

The sequenced sample consisted of blood. The TCR sequence derives from a man aged 18 to 29 with Graves' hyperthyroidism.

The CDR3 DNA is TGTGCCACCAGCAGAGGGGTGGGGGACTATGGCTACACCTTC. Protein product: CATSRGVGDYGYTF. The V call is TRBV15, the J call TRBJ1-2; perhaps TRBD1 as D (5 bases). The germline V gene encodes CDR1 LNHNV and CDR2 YYDKDF (reference sequence). The V end lost 1 base, the J end lost 3 bases, and 9 bases lay between the germline ends. This CDR3 spans 14 amino acids.